Below are 21 T cell receptor beta chains sequenced from a single sample in a study of regulatory T cells in long-lasting Graves disease. Investigators prepared the TCR beta libraries by applying iRepertoire HTBI primers and Arm-PCR of CDR3 regions. TCRdb re-called the multiplex PCR reads with MiXCR, one entry per CDR3 protein. The sample shows approximately 400,000 distinct CDR3 sequences, 15% of them seen only once. The time point was: newly diagnosed GD, antithyroid drugs for less than 3 months. RNA isolated from PBMCs was used to make the TCR library. The same specimen was also included in a second study, on T cells in Graves' hyperthyroidism and ophthalmopathy.

The material was peripheral blood mononuclear cells (PBMCs), obtained at new diagnosis, from a patient treated with antithyroid drugs. These receptors were obtained from a woman aged 35 to 49 with Graves disease.

This clonotype was counted at least ten times. This chain links TRBV12-3 or TRBV12-4 with TRBJ2-5; 7 nucleotides agree with TRBD1. V lost 7 bases, J lost 1 base, and 6 bases stayed unmatched. CDR3 length: 14 amino acids. CDR3: CASNHRDSQETQYF. CDR3 bases: TGTGCCAGCAACCACCGGGACAGCCAAGAGACCCAGTACTTC.

This clonotype was seen ten or more times. The gene calls are TRBV7-9 and TRBJ2-3, with TRBD2 identical over 9 bases. Germline CDR1 is SEHNR and CDR2 is FQNEAQ (reference sequence). V trimming: 1 base; J trimming: 3 bases; junction bases outside the gene matches: 2. The CDR3 contains 15 residues. CDR3 loop: CASSLESGRTDTQYF. In nucleotides, the CDR3 is TGTGCCAGCAGCTTAGAAAGCGGGAGGACAGATACGCAGTATTTT.

The rearrangement joins TRBV5-4 to TRBJ2-1, with D hard to call. The CDR3 length is 14 residues. Germline V gene lookup returns CDR1 SGHNT and CDR2 YYREEE (reference sequence). V dropped 2 bases and J dropped 5 bases, with 11 bases sitting between them. CDR3 region: CASSFKVGDNEQFF. CDR3 DNA: TGTGCCAGCAGCTTTAAGGTCGGCGACAATGAGCAGTTCTTC.

Ten or more counts support this clonotype. The rearrangement uses TRBV15 and TRBJ2-7, with 8 bases matching TRBD1. The CDR3 covers 14 residues. The J segment lost 5 bases and the V segment lost 1 base, leaving 4 bases of the junction unmatched. Germline values: CDR1 LNHNV, CDR2 YYDKDF (reference sequence). In nucleotides, the CDR3 is TGTGCCACCAGCAGAGGGGACAGGCGCGACGAGCAGTACTTC. This encodes CATSRGDRRDEQYF.

Many counts were recorded for this clonotype. The chain joins TRBV2 to TRBJ1-2, with 11 bases fitting TRBD1. With 8 bases clipped from V and 8 bases from J, the junction kept 4 bases outside the gene matches. The CDR3 covers 12 residues. Germline CDR1 reads SNHLY; CDR2 reads FYNNEI. The CDR3 bases are TGTGCCAGCCGGGACAGGGGGATCGGCTACACCTTC. Its translation: CASRDRGIGYTF.

This clonotype appeared many times. The chain carries TRBV5-1 and TRBJ1-2, with a tentative D call TRBD1 (6 bases). Germline V gene sequence: CDR1 SGHRS, CDR2 YFSETQ. Trimming took 4 bases from V and 8 from J, leaving 15 bases between them. The CDR3 covers 13 residues. The CDR3 loop is CASSPNRGHGYTF. The CDR3 DNA reads TGCGCCAGCAGCCCAAACCGGGGGCACGGCTACACCTTC.

The table lists this clonotype with many counts. The chain joins TRBV28 to TRBJ1-2; D is undetermined. The CDR3 loop spans 11 amino acids. The ends were cut back, 7 bases at V and 2 bases at J, with 5 bases in the middle. Per germline, CDR1 MDHEN and CDR2 SYDVKM. CDR3 loop: CASTGNYGYTF. CDR3 in DNA: TGTGCCAGCACCGGGAACTATGGCTACACCTTC.

This clonotype was counted ten times or more. The chain employs TRBV10-3 and TRBJ2-7; 9 bases map to TRBD1. The CDR3 loop spans 14 amino acids. V was pared by 5 bases and J by 3 bases, with 5 bases of the junction left unmatched. In germline, CDR1 is ENHRY, CDR2 SYGVKD. The CDR3 sequence: CAISPGQGRYEQYF. CDR3 nucleotides: TGTGCCATCAGTCCGGGACAGGGACGCTACGAGCAGTACTTC.

This clonotype was observed at least ten times. V usage is TRBV11-1 and J usage is TRBJ2-4; a weak D match, TRBD2 (6 bases). With 6 bases removed from V and 2 bases from J, the gap between germline ends came to 20 bases. CDR3 length: 17 amino acids. Germline CDR1 and CDR2: SGHAT and FQDESV (reference sequence). This chain's CDR3 is CASSITTGGITKNIQYF. The CDR3 nucleotides are TGTGCCAGCAGTATAACCACGGGCGGGATAACCAAAAACATTCAGTACTTC.

This clonotype came up many times. The J gene is TRBJ2-7, the V gene TRBV7-2; D uncertain. The CDR3 spans 12 residues. V was clipped by 5 bases and J by 0 bases, with 5 bases between them. Germline V gene data show CDR1 as SGHTA and CDR2 as FQGNSA. The CDR3 protein is CASSPRSYEQYF. For the CDR3, the DNA is TGTGCCAGCAGCCCCCGCTCCTACGAGCAGTACTTC.

CDR3 region: CASRRNNYGYTF. The CDR3 DNA follows: TGTGCCAGCAGACGGAACAACTATGGCTACACCTTC. The V call is TRBV7-9, the J call TRBJ1-2; no clear D. The CDR3 has 12 amino acids. Trimming pared 6 bases from V and 2 bases from J, leaving 7 bases between. Germline CDR1 is SEHNR and CDR2 is FQNEAQ (reference sequence).

Turning to this clonotype: A much larger clonotype is one base distant, so this may be a read error. The V gene is TRBV6-2 or TRBV6-3, the J gene TRBJ2-7; the D gene could be TRBD1 or TRBD2 (5 bases each). There are 15 residues in the CDR3. CDR1 and CDR2 (germline): MNHEY, SVGEGT. The V end was cut by 2 bases, the J end by 7 bases, with 18 bases between. In DNA, the CDR3 is TGTGCCAGCAGTTACATTGGGACGCCCTACAATGAGCAGTACTTC. It yields the protein CASSYIGTPYNEQYF.

This rearrangement joins TRBV2 to TRBJ2-1, with 7 bases aligning to TRBD2. Germline CDR1 SNHLY, CDR2 FYNNEI. The CDR3 contains 18 residues. Trimming at V came to 6 bases and at J to 0 bases, leaving 14 bases not matched to a gene. The CDR3 nucleotides read TGTGCCAGCAGGAACCCCCCCCAAGCGGGAACCTCCTACAATGAGCAGTTCTTC. Its translation: CASRNPPQAGTSYNEQFF.

This clonotype was recorded many times. This chain links TRBV6-2 or TRBV6-3 with TRBJ2-3; D gene unclear. V was trimmed by 7 bases and J by 0 bases, leaving 14 bases between them. The CDR3 has 15 amino acids. Germline V gene lookup returns CDR1 MNHEY and CDR2 SVGEGT. The CDR3: CASTNSYRSTDTQYF. The CDR3 coding sequence is TGTGCCAGCACGAACAGCTACAGAAGCACAGATACGCAGTATTTT.

A remark on this clonotype: This clone may be a read error of a much larger clone one base away. V is TRBV11-2 and J is TRBJ2-7, with D possibly matching TRBD2 (6 bases). V was pared by 1 base and J by 2 bases, with 9 bases between. Germline CDR1 SGHAT, CDR2 FQNNGV. The CDR3 sequence is 14 residues long. The DNA of the CDR3 is TGTGCCAGCAGCTTAGGGGGGGTAACCTACGAGCAGTACTTC. This gives the protein CASSLGGVTYEQYF. The variable domain in full, completed from reference TRBV11-2 and TRBJ2-7, reads EAGVAQSPRYKIIEKRQSVAFWCNPISGHATLYWYQQILGQGPKLLIQFQNNGVVDDSQLPKDRFSAERLKGVDSTLKIQPAKLEDSAVYLCASSLGGVTYEQYFGPGTRLTVT.

This clonotype was counted many times. Germline and junction disagree at one end, which may indicate a read error. This chain connects TRBV5-1 to TRBJ1-1; D is perhaps TRBD1 (5 bases). Germline V CDR1 and CDR2: SGHRS, YFSETQ. CDR3 size: 14 residues. The CDR3 spells CASSLDGGRTEAFF. CDR3 nucleotides: TGTGCCAGCAGCTTAGACGGGGGGAGGACTGAAGCTTTCTTT.

A few counts support this clonotype. The CDR3 here is CASGPWAGPYEKLFF. For the CDR3, the DNA is TGTGCCAGCGGTCCGTGGGCAGGACCATATGAAAAACTGTTTTTT. V usage is TRBV27 and J usage is TRBJ1-4; D is unresolved. In germline, CDR1 is MNHEY, CDR2 SMNVEV (reference sequence). V lost 8 bases to trimming and J lost 6 bases, with 19 bases between them. The CDR3 extends over 15 amino acids.

The chain has TRBV12-3 or TRBV12-4 and TRBJ1-4; D gene uncertain. The CDR3 consists of 14 residues. The V end was cut by 3 bases, the J end by 8 bases, with 13 bases between. The CDR3 nucleotides read TGTGCCAGCAGTTTGTTGGGAGGTGAGGAAAAACTGTTTTTT. This encodes CASSLLGGEEKLFF.

Many counts were recorded for this clonotype. The chain has TRBV7-9 and TRBJ2-5; TRBD1 aligns across 8 bases. This CDR3 is 15 amino acids long. CDR1 is SEHNR, CDR2 FQNEAQ, per germline (reference sequence). Unmatched junction bases numbered 4, after V lost 2 bases and J lost 2 bases. The CDR3 DNA follows: TGTGCCAGCAGCTTAACGGACAGGGCGCAAGAGACCCAGTACTTC. It translates to CASSLTDRAQETQYF.

This clonotype was found a few times. The chain links TRBV5-8 to TRBJ2-1, with D maybe TRBD1 (6 bases). Trimming shortened V by 4 bases and J by 5 bases, and 10 bases separated the two germline ends. The CDR3 has 13 residues. Germline CDR1 is SGHTS and CDR2 is YDEGEE. The CDR3 loop reads CASSRHRDNEQFF. The DNA for the CDR3 is TGTGCCAGCAGCCGCCACAGGGACAATGAGCAGTTCTTC.

The V call is TRBV29-1, the J call TRBJ2-7; D perhaps matches TRBD2 (5 bases). The germline CDR1 and CDR2 sequences are SQVTM and ANQGSEA. CDR3 size: 11 residues. V was shortened by 5 bases and J by 2 bases, with 7 bases between the two germline ends. CDR3: CSVSGTYEQYF. In nucleotides, the CDR3 is TGCAGCGTTTCGGGGACCTACGAGCAGTACTTC.